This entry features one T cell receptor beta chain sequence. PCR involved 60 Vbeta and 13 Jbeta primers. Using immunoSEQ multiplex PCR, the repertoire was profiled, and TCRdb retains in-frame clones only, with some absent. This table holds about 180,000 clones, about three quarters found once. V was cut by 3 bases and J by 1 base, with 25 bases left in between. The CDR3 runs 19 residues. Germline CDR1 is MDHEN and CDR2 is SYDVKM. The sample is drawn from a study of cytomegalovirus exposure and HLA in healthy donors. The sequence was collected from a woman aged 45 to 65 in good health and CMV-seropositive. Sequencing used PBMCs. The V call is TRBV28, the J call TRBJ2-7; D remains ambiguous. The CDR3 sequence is CASSLPEILPGPPSYEQYF. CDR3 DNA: TGTGCCAGCAGTTTGCCGGAAATCTTACCGGGTCCTCCATCCTACGAGCAGTACTTC.